Each of the 17 T cell receptor beta chains below was sequenced from the same sample in a study of radiotherapy plus CTLA-4 blockade in lung cancer. Repertoires were generated with immunoSEQ multiplex PCR, while TCRdb's copy carries only in-frame clones and drops some. The data show approximately 38,000 clones, 86% seen once. The source material was peripheral blood, sampled from a patient treated with radiotherapy plus ipilimumab. The receptors were gathered from a human donor with non-small cell lung cancer whose response to radiotherapy plus ipilimumab could not be evaluated.

The rearrangement links TRBV9 to TRBJ2-7; 9 nucleotides align to TRBD2. Germline V gene data show CDR1 as SGDLS and CDR2 as YYNGEE. The CDR3 has 14 residues. With 0 bases clipped from V and 7 bases from J, the junction kept 5 bases outside the gene matches. The CDR3 sequence: CASSVAGAGGEQYF. DNA of the CDR3: TGTGCCAGCAGCGTAGCGGGAGCGGGGGGTGAGCAGTACTTC. The full variable domain, rest sourced from reference TRBV9 and TRBJ2-7, is DSGVTQTPKHLITATGQRVTLRCSPRSGDLSVYWYQQSLDQGLQFLIQYYNGEERAKGNILERFSAQQFPDLHSELNLSSLELGDSALYFCASSVAGAGGEQYFGPGTRLTVT.

The chain links TRBV10-2 to TRBJ1-5; TRBD1 aligns across 9 bases. The germline V gene has CDR1 WSHSY and CDR2 SAAADI. The trim removed 2 bases at V and 4 bases at J, leaving 3 bases unmatched. The CDR3 covers 15 residues. The CDR3 here is CASSEPGQGNQPQHF. The CDR3 DNA reads TGCGCCAGCAGTGAGCCGGGACAGGGAAATCAGCCCCAGCATTTT.

The chain joins TRBV28 to TRBJ2-5; possible D gene TRBD2, 5 bases. The CDR3 extends over 14 amino acids. The germline CDR1 and CDR2 sequences are MDHEN and SYDVKM. Trimming pared 4 bases from V and 4 bases from J, leaving 13 bases between. Written as DNA, the CDR3 is TGTGCCAGCAGTTCCTACAGCGGCGCAGAGACCCAGTACTTC. Translating it yields CASSSYSGAETQYF. The entire variable domain, with the rest obtained from reference TRBV28 and TRBJ2-5, is as follows: DVKVTQSSRYLVKRTGEKVFLECVQDMDHENMFWYRQDPGLGLRLIYFSYDVKMKEKGDIPEGYSVSREKKERFSLILESASTNQTSMYLCASSSYSGAETQYFGPGTRLLVL.

The chain couples TRBV18 to TRBJ2-2; 7 nucleotides agree with TRBD1. Germline V gene data show CDR1 as KGHSH and CDR2 as LQKENI. This CDR3 comprises 16 residues. V lost 0 bases to trimming and J lost 3 bases; unmatched junction nucleotides: 4. The CDR3 nucleotides read TGTGCCAGCTCACCACCTCCGGGACAGTACACCGGGGAGCTGTTTTTT. It is translated as CASSPPPGQYTGELFF.

The CDR3 DNA is TGTGCCAGCTCTCGCGCAGGCTACGAGCAGTACTTC. Translated, it gives CASSRAGYEQYF. V and J are TRBV18 and TRBJ2-7; D unresolved. Germline CDR1 KGHSH, CDR2 LQKENI. The ends were cut back, 6 bases at V and 3 bases at J, with 9 bases in the middle. The CDR3 covers 12 residues.

CDR3 DNA: TGTGCCAGTACCATTCACAGGGGCACCGGGGAGCTGTTTTTT. The encoded protein is CASTIHRGTGELFF. The gene calls are TRBV19 and TRBJ2-2, with 7 bases lining up with TRBD1. J gave up 4 bases and V 7 bases, and 6 bases lay outside the gene matches. The CDR3 consists of 14 residues. Germline CDR1 reads LNHDA; CDR2 reads SQIVND (reference sequence).

The V gene is TRBV10-3, the J gene TRBJ2-5; 15 nucleotides align to TRBD2. The last part of the DNA fits TRBJ2-7 better; the J call may be wrong. Per germline, CDR1 ENHRY and CDR2 SYGVKD. The CDR3 consists of 16 residues. The CDR3 sequence is CAISDTEGLAGGEQYF. CDR3 nucleotides: TGTGCCATCAGTGACACCGAGGGACTAGCGGGAGGCGAGCAGTACTTC.

This chain joins TRBV7-6 and TRBJ1-2; 12 bases are a match to TRBD1. There are 19 residues in the CDR3. V shed 3 bases, J shed 7 bases, and the junction held 18 bases outside the gene matches. Looked up from germline, CDR1 is SGHVS and CDR2 is FNYEAQ. The CDR3 bases are TGTGCCAGCAGCTTGATGGCGGGACAGGGGGCAATCGGGGGTGGTGGCTACACCTTC. This sequence encodes CASSLMAGQGAIGGGGYTF.

The chain joins TRBV2 to TRBJ2-3; D gene uncertain. The V end was cut by 7 bases, the J end by 0 bases, with 2 bases between. The CDR3 totals 11 residues. Germline lookup yields CDR1 SNHLY and CDR2 FYNNEI. The CDR3 DNA reads as TGTGCCAGCACAAGCACAGATACGCAGTATTTT. Translating it yields CASTSTDTQYF.

V usage is TRBV7-2 and J usage is TRBJ2-7; TRBD2 is a possible D gene (7 bases). Trimming pared 1 base from V and 4 bases from J, leaving 20 bases between. This CDR3 has 17 amino acids. From germline, CDR1 is SGHTA and CDR2 FQGNSA. CDR3 nucleotide sequence: TGTGCCAGCAGCTTAGGCGCGACTAGCAGAGGGGGTTACGAGCAGTACTTC. Translating gives CASSLGATSRGGYEQYF.

The CDR3 here is CASSFDRVTETQYF. The CDR3 bases are TGTGCCAGCAGCTTTGACAGGGTGACGGAGACCCAGTACTTC. The rearrangement uses TRBV7-9 and TRBJ2-5, with TRBD1 matching 7 bases. Trimming took 3 bases from V and 5 from J; bases not matched to a gene: 6. Germline CDR1 reads SEHNR; CDR2 reads FQNEAQ (reference sequence). This CDR3 comprises 14 residues.

The V call is TRBV27, the J call TRBJ2-1; 11 positions match TRBD2. CDR3 length: 15 amino acids. J gave up 9 bases and V 2 bases, and 6 bases lay outside the gene matches. Germline V gene sequence: CDR1 MNHEY, CDR2 SMNVEV (reference sequence). The CDR3 DNA sequence: TGTGCCAGCAGTTTACTGACTAGCGGGGTCGGTGAGCAGTTCTTC. Protein sequence: CASSLLTSGVGEQFF.

The chain couples TRBV4-2 to TRBJ1-2; possibly TRBD1 for D (5 bases). Germline V CDR1 and CDR2: LGHNA, YNFKEQ. This CDR3 is built from 16 residues. Trimming cost V 0 bases and J 0 bases, with 11 bases left between them. CDR3: CASSQDGAETNYGYTF. Here the CDR3 DNA reads TGTGCCAGCAGCCAAGATGGGGCGGAGACTAACTATGGCTACACCTTC.

The chain employs TRBV28 and TRBJ1-1; 11 bases are shared with TRBD1. The V gene's germline CDR1 is MDHEN and CDR2 SYDVKM. The CDR3 is made up of 17 amino acids. J lost 3 bases, V lost 5 bases, and 11 bases had no gene match. This chain's CDR3 is CASSSLDRGLSDTEAFF. In DNA, the CDR3 is TGTGCCAGCAGTAGTTTGGACAGGGGGCTGTCGGACACTGAAGCTTTCTTT.

CDR3 sequence reads: CASRGDTGELFF. The CDR3 DNA reads as TGTGCCAGCAGAGGGGACACCGGGGAGCTGTTTTTT. The V call is TRBV2, the J call TRBJ2-2, with D perhaps TRBD1 (5 bases). Trimming removed 6 bases at V and 3 bases at J, with 5 bases between. The length of the CDR3 is 12 residues. CDR1 and CDR2 (germline): SNHLY, FYNNEI.

The V gene is TRBV7-2, the J gene TRBJ2-5; tentative D call: TRBD1 (6 bases). The CDR3 has 15 residues. Trimming took 2 bases from V and 1 from J, leaving 11 bases between them. Germline V gene lookup returns CDR1 SGHTA and CDR2 FQGNSA. The CDR3 region has the DNA TGTGCCAGCAGCTTATTGCAGGGGTCCCAAGAGACCCAGTACTTC. Translated, it gives CASSLLQGSQETQYF.

The chain carries TRBV5-1 and TRBJ2-5, with D perhaps TRBD1 (6 bases). In germline, CDR1 is SGHRS, CDR2 YFSETQ. The CDR3 spans 16 residues. With 0 bases removed from V and 0 bases from J, the gap between germline ends came to 12 bases. For the CDR3, the DNA is TGCGCCAGCAGCTTGGGGACAGCACTGTACCAAGAGACCCAGTACTTC. Translation: CASSLGTALYQETQYF.